This TCR beta chain is drawn from a study of blood T cells in healthy people across ages. Study-level results: Investigators treated diversity estimates from one million T cells as underestimates. Greater diversity and more naive CD4+ cells were seen in long-lived donors than in aged donors. Because donor CMV status was unknown, expanded clonotype changes were possibly confounded.

The V and J ends lost 5 bases and 0 bases respectively, with 14 bases between them. This CDR3 is 14 amino acids long. Looked up from germline, CDR1 is GTSNPN and CDR2 is SVGIG (reference sequence). A word on this clonotype: Its target is not known.

Primed by a sample-barcoded 5' primer and a J-beta primer mix, a second PCR proceeded for about 7 to 11 cycles. Each cDNA molecule, via a template-switch adaptor with 12 random nucleotides, was tagged. TCRdb reanalysed the 5' RACE reads using MiXCR and keeps one entry per CDR3 protein. The data contain about 680,000 distinct CDR3 sequences, approximately 50% of them singletons. Sequencing was performed on blood. The receptor was derived from a woman aged 55-70 years in good health. The gene calls are TRBV30 and TRBJ2-7; D is possibly TRBD1 or TRBD2 (5 bases each). CDR3 bases: TGTGCCTGGGCGACGGGACCTATCTCCTACGAGCAGTACTTC. Translation: CAWATGPISYEQYF.